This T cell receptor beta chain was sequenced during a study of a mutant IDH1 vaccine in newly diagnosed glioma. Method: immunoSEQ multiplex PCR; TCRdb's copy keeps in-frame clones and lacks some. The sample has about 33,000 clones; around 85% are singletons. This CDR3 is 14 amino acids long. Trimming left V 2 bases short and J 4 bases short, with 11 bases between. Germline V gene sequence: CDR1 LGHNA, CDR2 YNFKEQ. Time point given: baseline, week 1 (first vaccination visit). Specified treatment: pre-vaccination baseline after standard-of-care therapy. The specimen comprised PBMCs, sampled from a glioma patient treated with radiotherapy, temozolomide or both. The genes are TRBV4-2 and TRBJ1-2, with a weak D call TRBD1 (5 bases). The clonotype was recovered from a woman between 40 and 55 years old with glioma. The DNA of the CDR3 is TGTGCCAGCAGCCAAACGGTCGGGACCTATGGCTACACCTTC. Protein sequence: CASSQTVGTYGYTF.